The clone carrying this T cell receptor beta chain ranks as medium-sized. This specimen comes from a study of early T cells in non-severe SARS-CoV-2 infection. The overall study: Investigators sequenced bulk RNA drawn from unsorted whole blood, and chains remained unpaired.

This CDR3 is 16 amino acids long. Trimming shortened V by 4 bases and J by 1 base, and 17 bases separated the two germline ends. The germline gives CDR1 SGHKS, CDR2 YYEKEE (reference sequence). Individual cDNA molecules were tagged with unique molecular identifiers, the study reported. Via MiXCR, TCRdb re-called the 5' RACE reads, giving one row per CDR3 protein. The table includes tens of thousands of distinct CDR3 sequences, 6% to 7% detected once. V gene TRBV5-5 combines with J gene TRBJ2-5, with D tentatively TRBD1 or TRBD2 (5 bases each). Sequencing used whole blood. This receptor was taken from an adult who was a healthcare worker with PCR-confirmed SARS-CoV-2 infection or an uninfected control (not recorded which). As DNA, the CDR3 is TGTGCCAGCAGCCCCCGAGGGGCAGAAAGCCAAGAGACCCAGTACTTC. It is translated as CASSPRGAESQETQYF.